The entry below gives a single TCR beta chain sequence along with its context. Its specific antigen is unknown. The germline V gene provides CDR1 SGHTA and CDR2 FQGNSA. The CDR3, cysteine through phenylalanine, is 15 amino acids long. Only the protein sequence is given. Sequencing was carried out with an Illumina HiSeq 2000. 5'RACE template switching, by which a universal primer site and unique molecular identifiers were added, was used to make TCR beta cDNA libraries. Synthesis of cDNA was primed from the TCR beta constant segment and was followed by two consecutive PCR amplification steps. The original pipeline was this. MIGEC was used to demultiplex reads and group reads by UMI, and MiTCR was used to assemble and quantify clonotypes. Only TCR cDNA sequences supported by at least two reads were kept to exclude erroneous sequences. The tcR package was used for downstream repertoire analysis, and clonotypes were matched across fractions by CDR3 nucleotide sequence plus V segment. Antigen specificity was annotated against VDJdb with VDJmatch, allowing one amino acid substitution in CDR3. The reads went through TCRdb reprocessing, and each CDR3 protein sequence gets one entry with no DNA. The authors' filters were not applied to this entry. In this sample's table one finds some 500,000 distinct CDR3 sequences. About 1.5% of the sample is in the top ten clones.

These data are taken from a study of T cells expressing NK-cell markers (dated by TCRdb to 2020 to 2022). Regarding the complete study: Fewer than ten donors provided sorted CD3+CD56+NKG2C+, CD3+CD56+NKG2C- and CD3+CD56-NKG2C+ T-cell subsets, whose TCR beta-chain repertoires were profiled. The libraries were sequenced on Illumina HiSeq 2000/2500, MiSeq or NextSeq, producing 2 x 150 bp reads. The study sequenced eight donors, all healthy volunteers chosen at random: three men and five women. Seven of the eight sequenced donors were HCMV-seropositive and one was HCMV-seronegative.

To determine HCMV serostatus, a commercial ELISA kit was used to detect HCMV-specific IgG in serum. Ficoll density gradient centrifugation was used to isolate peripheral blood mononuclear cells from blood. General conclusions and limits of the study: Those dominant clonotypes were again the most abundant among CD3+CD56-NKG2C+ cells in several donors, at roughly 25-60.1%. For 5 or 6 donors, the dominant CD3+CD56+NKG2C+ clonotypes were among the top 10 CD8+ clonotypes and accounted for about 1.0-7.5% of CD8+ T cells. Whether the expanded NKG2C-expressing T cell clones were specific for HCMV antigens remained unclear.

This TCR came from a woman aged 50 to 60 in good health. Donor details come from another sample of the same person, matched by shared clones. Sequenced sample: blood T cells: a sorted CD56 or NKG2C T cell subset, CD4+ or CD8+ T cells, or bulk PBMC T cells (not recorded which). The V gene is TRBV7-2 and the J gene is TRBJ2-3. CDR3 sequence: CASSLATTSTDTQYF. Beyond the CDR3, the reference TRBV7-2 and TRBJ2-3 genes provide the residues; the full variable domain reads: GAGVSQSPSNKVTEKGKDVELRCDPISGHTALYWYRQSLGQGLEFLIYFQGNSAPDKSGLPSDRFSAERTGGSVSTLTIQRTQQEDSAVYLCASSLATTSTDTQYFGPGTRLTVL.